The rows below give T cell receptor beta chains drawn from one sample of a study of OX40 agonist ivuxolimab in advanced cancers. Only in-frame clones appear in the TCRdb table, and some are missing; sequencing was by immunoSEQ multiplex PCR. Among over 60,000 clones, about 94% were seen once, and the ten largest hold 15% to 19%. Sequenced material: CD4+ or CD8+ T cells sorted from blood, taken in a trial of the OX40 agonist ivuxolimab. These receptors were taken from an adult with an advanced solid tumor such as melanoma, head and neck, liver or kidney cancer. Both conserved end residues are part of each CDR3. A D gene is named only where the DNA matches it firmly.

TRBJ2-7,TRBV27,TRBD1,CASSPTGTAYEQYF
TRBJ1-6,TRBV27,-,CASSLSANSPLHF
TRBJ1-3,TRBV7-6,-,CASSLFGSSGNTIYF
TRBJ1-4,TRBV10-2,-,CASFDPGPRNEKLFF
TRBJ2-1,TRBV15,-,CATSRANQETLNEQFF
TRBJ1-2,TRBV4-1,-,CASSQGGRDPYGYTF
TRBJ2-5,TRBV7-8,TRBD2,CASSLEGLAETQYF
TRBJ1-2,TRBV27,TRBD1,CASSLEGTGASQGYTF
TRBJ2-2,TRBV27,-,CASSFWTGELFF
TRBJ2-3,TRBV11-2,-,CASSLGRARTDTQYF
TRBJ2-5,TRBV2,-,CASIPDSQETQYF
TRBJ2-7,TRBV7-2,-,CASSPEVRPYEQYF
TRBJ2-2,TRBV13,TRBD1,CASSLEVRDRGRHTGELFF
TRBJ2-7,TRBV7-9,-,CASSFGAGTYEQYF
TRBJ1-1,TRBV15,-,CATSREGLASWNTEAFF
TRBJ1-4,TRBV6-6,-,CASSYFADISYEKLFF
TRBJ2-1,TRBV12-5,-,CASGIDPHEQFF
TRBJ1-1,TRBV7-2,-,CASSLVGTGNTEAFF
TRBJ1-2,TRBV5-1,-,CASSLVTAPNYGYTF
TRBJ1-2,TRBV19,-,CASNYGTNYGYTF
TRBJ2-7,TRBV6-1,TRBD2,CASSAPPAGGTYEQYF
TRBJ1-3,TRBV5-6,-,CASSARDTRPNTIYF
TRBJ2-3,TRBV19,TRBD1,CASSSRQGWGTDTQYF
TRBJ2-7,TRBV19,-,CASNADITYEQYF
TRBJ2-3,TRBV7-9,-,CASSLANRRVGTDTQYF
TRBJ2-7,TRBV4-3,-,CASSQGFSYEQYF
TRBJ1-1,TRBV27,-,CASFTGGNTEAFF
TRBJ2-7,TRBV30,-,CACEGGNTKYEQYF
TRBJ2-7,TRBV5-6,-,CASSLRAREQYF
TRBJ1-3,TRBV7-9,-,CASSLVGGAGNTIYF
TRBJ1-2,TRBV5-6,-,CASSPREGPQGYTF
TRBJ2-3,TRBV6-5,-,CASSSGTSLPYF
TRBJ1-1,TRBV7-8,TRBD1,CASSWSTGDAEAFF
TRBJ2-3,TRBV14,-,CASSQGTSGTDTQYF
TRBJ1-6,TRBV13,-,CASSLQVFSYNSPLHF
TRBJ2-7,TRBV5-4,-,CASSFHRNEQYF
TRBJ2-6,TRBV11-2,-,CASSLDGVSGANVLTF
TRBJ2-7,TRBV13,TRBD1,CASRLQGAAAYEQYF
TRBJ1-2,TRBV5-1,TRBD1,CASSLGTGGNYGYTF
TRBJ2-1,TRBV19,-,CASSWGAWEQFF
TRBJ1-2,TRBV5-1,-,CASSSSRSDYGYTF
TRBJ2-7,TRBV6-1,-,CASSDLSGIPSYEQYF
TRBJ2-1,TRBV7-9,-,CASSPTRNEQFF
TRBJ2-1,TRBV5-1,-,CASSTAGAYNEQFF
TRBJ1-1,TRBV5-1,-,CASSWVGGLNTEAFF
TRBJ2-3,TRBV28,TRBD1,CASVPTGANTDTQYF
TRBJ2-1,TRBV6-5,-,CASSSSGPYNEQFF
TRBJ2-7,TRBV11-2,-,CASRSGAGSGNEQYF
TRBJ2-5,TRBV11-1,-,CASSFQTYGSETQYF
TRBJ1-1,TRBV5-5,-,CASSLEGGLNTEAFF
TRBJ1-5,TRBV27,-,CASSLVGVQPQHF
TRBJ2-7,TRBV7-6,TRBD1,CASSPTGGDEQYF
TRBJ2-5,TRBV9,-,CASSQEGGGAFRETQYF
TRBJ1-4,TRBV7-9,-,CASSIQGTNEKLFF
TRBJ2-5,TRBV4-3,-,CASSQAGRTRDTQYF
TRBJ2-7,TRBV29-1,-,CSVVGREQYF
TRBJ1-5,TRBV4-1,-,CASSQEIFSNQPQHF
TRBJ2-7,TRBV27,-,CASSLLLGGNEQYF
TRBJ2-4,TRBV29-1,-,CSVRLLGAGNIQYF